A selection of T cell receptor beta chains follows, all from one sample in a study of cytomegalovirus exposure and HLA in healthy donors. Only in-frame clones appear in the TCRdb table, and some are missing; sequencing was by immunoSEQ multiplex PCR. This sample yields about 150,000 clones, of which roughly 80% are seen a single time; about 12% belongs to the top ten. Sequencing was carried out using PBMCs. These receptors all come from a man aged 40-49 years in good health and CMV-seropositive. The CDR3 runs from the conserved cysteine through the conserved F or W. D genes are given only for firm matches. The size of a clone is reported for some rows only, either as once, few or many, or as a class for expanded clones.

J gene	CDR3 length	V gene	clone size	D gene	CDR3 protein	CDR3 DNA
TRBJ1-2	14	TRBV27	NA	TRBD1	CASSFSGQTYGYTF	TGTGCCAGCAGTTTTTCGGGACAGACTTATGGCTACACCTTC
TRBJ1-4	15	TRBV5-1	NA	NA	CASSLAGRDNEKLFF	TGCGCCAGCAGCTTGGCCGGACGGGATAATGAAAAACTGTTTTTT
TRBJ2-2	17	TRBV19	NA	TRBD2	CASSLGLAGVVAGELFF	TGTGCCAGTAGCCTTGGACTAGCGGGAGTGGTCGCCGGGGAGCTGTTTTTT
TRBJ1-1	14	TRBV27	NA	NA	CASSPIGGNTEAFF	TGTGCCAGCAGTCCAATAGGAGGGAACACTGAAGCTTTCTTT
TRBJ2-7	16	TRBV4-2	NA	NA	CASSQDRTETTYEQYF	TGTGCCAGCAGCCAAGATAGGACAGAGACAACCTACGAGCAGTACTTC
TRBJ2-3	10	TRBV7-9	few	NA	CASSLSTQYF	TGTGCCAGCAGCTTGAGTACGCAGTATTTT
TRBJ1-1	15	TRBV28	NA	NA	CASSLRNGRSIEAFF	TGTGCCAGCAGTTTAAGGAACGGCCGGAGCATTGAAGCTTTCTTT
TRBJ2-1	15	TRBV6-5	NA	TRBD2	CASSRISGSYNEQFF	TGTGCCAGCAGTCGAATTAGCGGGAGTTACAATGAGCAGTTCTTC
TRBJ2-7	12	TRBV6-5	NA	NA	CASSYGRGEQYF	TGTGCCAGCAGTTACGGCAGGGGCGAGCAGTACTTC
TRBJ1-2	12	TRBV10-3	NA	NA	CAVRLGGYGYTF	TGTGCCGTTCGTCTAGGAGGCTATGGCTACACCTTC
TRBJ1-5	18	TRBV21-1	NA	NA	CASSPRGGRTRSNQPQHF	TGTGCCAGCAGCCCAAGAGGGGGTCGTACTCGGAGCAATCAGCCCCAGCATTTT
TRBJ1-3	16	TRBV5-1	NA	NA	CASSPARPKAGNTIYF	TGCGCCAGCAGCCCGGCCAGGCCGAAGGCTGGAAACACCATATATTTT
TRBJ1-5	13	TRBV6-1	NA	TRBD1	CASSGDRNQPQHF	TGTGCCAGCAGTGGGGACAGGAATCAGCCCCAGCATTTT
TRBJ2-1	15	TRBV6-1	NA	TRBD2	CASSEETSGVDEQFF	TGTGCCAGCAGTGAGGAGACTAGCGGCGTCGATGAGCAGTTCTTC
TRBJ2-2	15	TRBV11-2	NA	NA	CASSALDRLSGELFF	TGTGCCAGCAGCGCGCTCGACAGACTCAGCGGGGAGCTGTTTTTT